This TCR beta chain was observed in a study of T cell clonotyping in hematopoietic cell transplantation. The method was immunoSEQ multiplex PCR; TCRdb's version includes in-frame clones alone and lacks a portion of them. The sample shows about 36,000 clones, around 90% of them seen only once. As regards this clone: Antigen: not known.

CDR1 MNHEY and CDR2 SVGAGI come from the germline V gene. This CDR3 has 14 amino acids. The trim removed 6 bases at V and 3 bases at J, leaving 6 bases unmatched. Study results and caveats: No sorting was done, leaving CD4 and CD8 contributions mixed. After transplant, recipient diversity fell while pathologically expanded clonotypes grew through day 180. At the given depth, recipient repertoires were over 95% de novo clonotypes.

The chain has TRBV6-5 and TRBJ2-3; 7 bases match TRBD2. The sequencing input was peripheral blood mononuclear cells. This sequence was found in a woman in her forties in good health. Some clones in this sample may be carry-over from other donors' samples. For the CDR3, the DNA is TGTGCCAGCAGACGGGGAGGGCAGACAGATACGCAGTATTTT. Protein product: CASRRGGQTDTQYF.